The 9 T cell receptor beta chains presented below share a single source sample, sequenced in a study of T-cell memory formation after mild COVID-19. A single record per CDR3 protein comes from TCRdb applying MiXCR to the 5' RACE reads. The sample consists of 6,000 or so distinct CDR3 sequences, over 15% of them appearing once. The sequencing sample was made of PBMCs or a T cell subset sorted from them (not recorded which). Source of these receptors: an adult woman who had mild COVID-19 (a few samples of this study predate the infection). Cell type and time point are not known.

This clonotype was observed at least ten times. This chain links TRBV20-1 with TRBJ1-2; 7 nucleotides match TRBD1. V shed 3 bases and J 6 bases; nucleotides not matched to a gene: 13. The CDR3 is 15 residues long. The V gene's germline CDR1 is DFQATT and CDR2 SNEGSKA (reference sequence). Here the CDR3 DNA reads TGCAGTGCTAGCCCCGTCGGGCAGGGGGATGATGGCTACACCTTC. This codes for CSASPVGQGDDGYTF.

This clonotype was counted at least ten times. The chain carries TRBV3-1 and TRBJ1-3, with D uncertain. Germline V gene sequence: CDR1 LGHDT, CDR2 YNNKEL (reference sequence). V was clipped by 0 bases and J by 5 bases, with 14 bases between them. This CDR3 has 16 amino acids. This CDR3 reads CASSQDIRIRRNTIYF. CDR3 coding DNA: TGTGCCAGCAGCCAAGATATTAGGATCCGGCGAAACACCATATATTTT.

The chain uses TRBV25-1 and TRBJ2-3; D unclear. Trimming left V 3 bases short and J 0 bases short, with 7 bases between. CDR1 and CDR2 from the germline V gene are MGHDK and SYGVNS. The CDR3 extends over 14 amino acids. The DNA of the CDR3 is TGTGCCAGCAGTGATCGGCCTAGCACAGATACGCAGTATTTT. Amino acids: CASSDRPSTDTQYF.

This clonotype was seen repeatedly, ten times or more. The chain has TRBV7-3 and TRBJ2-1; the match to TRBD2 covers 10 bases. Per the germline V gene, CDR1 is SGHTA and CDR2 is FQGTGA. The CDR3 sequence is 17 residues long. With 1 base clipped from V and 15 bases from J, the junction kept 18 bases outside the gene matches. DNA for the CDR3: TGTGCCAGCAGCTTAAATTCCCCTAGCAGCGGGGGGGTAGGTCGGTTCTTC. Residues: CASSLNSPSSGGVGRFF.

This clonotype was observed many times. The chain recombines TRBV14 with TRBJ2-1; 9 bases line up with TRBD2. The CDR3 totals 15 residues. CDR1 is SGHDN and CDR2 is FVKESK in the germline V gene. V lost 4 bases to trimming and J lost 5 bases; unmatched junction nucleotides: 6. CDR3 sequence: CASSLLAGVHNEQFF. The CDR3 nucleotides are TGTGCCAGCAGCCTGTTAGCGGGAGTCCACAATGAGCAGTTCTTC. Full variable domain (rest looked up from reference TRBV14 and TRBJ2-1): EAGVTQFPSHSVIEKGQTVTLRCDPISGHDNLYWYRRVMGKEIKFLLHFVKESKQDESGMPNNRFLAERTGGTYSTLKVQPAELEDSGVYFCASSLLAGVHNEQFFGPGTRLTVL.

This chain joins TRBV5-1 and TRBJ2-5, with a tentative D call TRBD1 (6 bases). The germline V gene encodes CDR1 SGHRS and CDR2 YFSETQ. V was trimmed by 4 bases and J by 4 bases, leaving 17 bases between them. CDR3 size: 15 residues. DNA for the CDR3: TGCGCCAGCAGCCTCTCGACCGTGGGGGCAGAGACCCAGTACTTC. Translation: CASSLSTVGAETQYF.

In its sample, this clonotype was seen many times. The chain combines TRBV10-2 with TRBJ2-1, with D possibly being TRBD2 (6 bases). The germline gives CDR1 WSHSY, CDR2 SAAADI. The CDR3 totals 15 residues. V dropped 3 bases and J dropped 4 bases, with 13 bases sitting between them. This CDR3 is CASSDGTRVYNEQFF. CDR3 sequence (DNA): TGCGCCAGCAGTGACGGGACTCGGGTATACAATGAGCAGTTCTTC.

This clonotype was picked up many times. This chain connects TRBV19 to TRBJ2-7; D remains unclear. V gave up 3 bases and J gave up 0 bases, with 6 bases separating them. From germline, CDR1 is LNHDA and CDR2 SQIVND (reference sequence). This CDR3 has 13 residues. CDR3 amino acids: CASSITGSYEQYF. The CDR3 DNA sequence: TGTGCCAGTAGTATCACGGGCTCCTACGAGCAGTACTTC. Looking up the rest from reference TRBV19 and TRBJ2-7 gives the full variable domain: DGGITQSPKYLFRKEGQNVTLSCEQNLNHDAMYWYRQDPGQGLRLIYYSQIVNDFQKGDIAEGYSVSREKKESFPLTVTSAQKNPTAFYLCASSITGSYEQYFGPGTRLTVT.

This clonotype is labeled as medium-sized (0.01 to 0.1%). This chain uses TRBV6-6 with TRBJ1-4; D not certain. Germline assignment: CDR1 MNHNY and CDR2 SVGAGI (reference sequence). The CDR3 is 14 amino acids. Trimming pared 5 bases from V and 3 bases from J, leaving 10 bases between. CDR3 nucleotide sequence: TGTGCCAGCAGTGCCGGGCCCCCTAATGAAAAACTGTTTTTT. It encodes CASSAGPPNEKLFF.